The source of this T cell receptor beta chain is a study of T-cell memory formation after mild COVID-19. Study results and limitations: Later expanders leaned toward CD4+, whereas clones contracting from day 15 to 85 were balanced CD4/CD8. The finding that pre-infection memory included some responding clones suggested that cross-reactive memory joined. Researchers could not confirm that second-wave clones peaking on day 37 targeted SARS-CoV-2.

This clonotype was picked up many times. Its antigen is still unknown. Sample barcodes and UMIs were carried by the TCR alpha and TCR beta cDNA libraries that 5'RACE generated with constant-segment primers. TCRdb passed the 5' RACE reads through MiXCR, listing each CDR3 protein once. The sample carries more than 80,000 distinct CDR3 sequences, around 12% recorded once. This CDR3 comprises 15 residues. V trimming: 7 bases; J trimming: 9 bases; junction bases outside the gene matches: 8. Germline values: CDR1 MNHEY, CDR2 SVGEGT. The TCR originated in an adult woman who had mild COVID-19 (a few samples of this study predate the infection). Cell type and time point are not known. Sequencing used PBMCs or a T cell subset sorted from them (not recorded which). The V call is TRBV6-2 or TRBV6-3, the J call TRBJ2-1; 14 bases line up with TRBD2. The CDR3 is CASTLTSGRGGEQFF. Written as DNA, the CDR3 is TGTGCCAGCACCTTGACTAGCGGGAGGGGCGGTGAGCAGTTCTTC.